The 27 T cell receptor beta chains listed next were all sequenced from one sample in a study of blood T cells in healthy people across ages. A second about 7 to 11 cycle PCR used barcoded and J-beta primers. MiXCR, run by TCRdb on the 5' RACE reads, gives a single entry per CDR3 protein. The sample lists 1.4 million to 1.5 million distinct CDR3 sequences, 40% to 50% occurring once. The sequenced material came from blood. These receptors came from a young woman in good health.

There are a few counts of this clonotype. The chain joins TRBV5-5 to TRBJ1-2; D remains unclear. The CDR3 loop spans 14 amino acids. Germline V CDR1 and CDR2: SGHKS, YYEKEE (reference sequence). V gave up 4 bases and J gave up 2 bases, with 12 bases separating them. This chain's CDR3 is CASSPQSFNYGYTF. CDR3 DNA: TGTGCCAGCAGCCCACAGTCCTTCAACTATGGCTACACCTTC.

This clonotype was counted a few times. A read error may be the cause here, since a much bigger clone is one base away. The rearrangement links TRBV10-3 to TRBJ2-1, with 8 bases matching TRBD2. The CDR3 runs 13 residues. Germline lookup yields CDR1 ENHRY and CDR2 SYGVKD. V shed 10 bases and J 6 bases; nucleotides not matched to a gene: 8. The CDR3 region is CASRRGGPNEQFF. DNA for the CDR3: TGTGCCAGCAGGCGCGGGGGGCCCAATGAGCAGTTCTTC.

This clonotype has a handful of counts. This chain uses TRBV28 with TRBJ2-7; 8 bases map to TRBD1. The junction had 4 bases not matched to a gene; V was cut back by 6 bases and J by 0 bases. This CDR3 is 14 amino acids long. Germline lookup yields CDR1 MDHEN and CDR2 SYDVKM. The CDR3 region is CASRTTGDSYEQYF. The CDR3 DNA reads as TGTGCCAGCAGGACGACAGGGGACTCCTACGAGCAGTACTTC.

This clonotype came up once. V and J are TRBV21-1 and TRBJ2-1; TRBD1, the table's D call, lacks a check against the DNA. TRBV21-1 is tagged as a pseudogene. CDR3 length equals 14 residues. CDR3 protein: CASSHWTGDSGQFF. The CDR3 nucleotides are TGTGCCAGCAGCCACTGGACAGGCGACTCGGGGCAGTTCTTC.

This clonotype was counted only a few times. The chain is built from TRBV12-3 or TRBV12-4 and TRBJ1-2, with D perhaps TRBD1 (5 bases). V lost 5 bases and J lost 1, with 17 bases in between. The CDR3 has 16 residues. The CDR3 DNA reads as TGTGCCAGCAGTCCTCTTCCGGGGCCACTTAACTATGGCTACACCTTC. Its protein product is CASSPLPGPLNYGYTF.

In its sample, this clonotype was seen a few times. V usage is TRBV5-1 and J usage is TRBJ2-1; D may match TRBD1 or TRBD2 (5 bases each). Germline V gene data show CDR1 as SGHRS and CDR2 as YFSETQ. The CDR3 is 15 amino acids. Trimming left V 0 bases short and J 3 bases short, with 10 bases between. The CDR3 reads CASSLDGAGYNEQFF. CDR3 in DNA: TGCGCCAGCAGCTTGGACGGGGCGGGCTACAATGAGCAGTTCTTC. Drawing the rest from reference TRBV5-1 and TRBJ2-1, the complete variable domain is KAGVTQTPRYLIKTRGQQVTLSCSPISGHRSVSWYQQTPGQGLQFLFEYFSETQRNKGNFPGRFSGRQFSNSRSEMNVSTLELGDSALYLCASSLDGAGYNEQFFGPGTRLTVL.

This clonotype was seen more than once but under ten times. The genes are TRBV12-5 and TRBJ2-1; possible D gene TRBD2, 7 bases. Trimming took 6 bases from V and 4 from J, leaving 16 bases between them. CDR1 is LGHNT and CDR2 is FRNRAP in the germline V gene. The CDR3 length is 15 residues. Here the CDR3 DNA reads TGTGCTAGTGGCCCTGATGGGGGGGCTTACAATGAGCAGTTCTTC. It specifies CASGPDGGAYNEQFF.

CDR3 amino acids: CASGRLAGENEQFF. Written as DNA, the CDR3 is TGTGCCAGCGGAAGACTAGCGGGAGAAAATGAGCAGTTCTTC. The V call is TRBV3-1, the J call TRBJ2-1, with 12 bases that match TRBD2. This CDR3 spans 14 amino acids. The junction had 6 bases not matched to a gene; V was cut back by 8 bases and J by 7 bases. Germline V gene data show CDR1 as LGHDT and CDR2 as YNNKEL (reference sequence).

The V gene is TRBV5-8, the J gene TRBJ1-6; unclear D gene. V lost 2 bases and J lost 10, with 10 bases in between. The CDR3 spans 13 residues. CDR1 is SGHTS and CDR2 is YDEGEE in the germline V gene. In nucleotides, the CDR3 is TGTGCCAGCAGCTTAAATGGGCCATCACCCCTCCACTTT. It translates to CASSLNGPSPLHF.

A few counts support this clonotype. The chain recombines TRBV12-3 or TRBV12-4 with TRBJ1-1, with D unclear. CDR3 length equals 13 residues. The V and J ends lost 3 bases and 4 bases respectively, with 9 bases between them. In nucleotides, the CDR3 is TGTGCCAGCAGTTTCGGACGGCTCACTGAAGCTTTCTTT. Translated: CASSFGRLTEAFF.

The chain recombines TRBV28 with TRBJ2-2; 10 bases match TRBD1. V shed 4 bases, J shed 4 bases, and the junction held 9 bases outside the gene matches. The CDR3 is 17 amino acids. The germline V gene encodes CDR1 MDHEN and CDR2 SYDVKM. CDR3 protein: CASSSARGDRGTGELFF. The CDR3 nucleotides are TGTGCCAGCAGTTCCGCTCGAGGGGACAGGGGCACCGGGGAGCTGTTTTTT.

This clonotype was observed many times. The chain recombines TRBV7-9 with TRBJ2-7, with 12 bases lining up with TRBD2. Germline loops: CDR1 SEHNR, CDR2 FQNEAQ (reference sequence). After removal of 0 bases from V and 0 bases from J, the junction contained 6 bases not matched to a gene. The CDR3 is made up of 18 amino acids. CDR3 in amino acids: CASSLAGTSGFSSYEQYF. The CDR3, as DNA: TGTGCCAGCAGCTTAGCGGGGACTAGCGGGTTTAGCTCCTACGAGCAGTACTTC.

The chain carries TRBV28 and TRBJ2-5; 7 bases align to TRBD1. The DNA matches TRBJ2-4 better at its end, which makes the J call doubtful. This CDR3 spans 14 amino acids. Germline CDR1 reads MDHEN; CDR2 reads SYDVKM. The CDR3 region has the DNA TGTGCCAGCAGGACCACAGGGGTCAGGAACATTCAGTACTTC. Translating it yields CASRTTGVRNIQYF.

This clonotype was recorded at least ten times. The V and J genes are TRBV6-5 and TRBJ2-7, with D perhaps TRBD2 (5 bases). The germline gives CDR1 MNHEY, CDR2 SVGAGI. The CDR3 consists of 12 residues. V lost 5 bases and J 1 base, leaving 6 bases between the germline ends. This CDR3 reads CASSGRSYEQYF. CDR3 sequence (DNA): TGTGCCAGCAGTGGGAGATCCTACGAGCAGTACTTC.

The chain employs TRBV3-1 and TRBJ2-2; 16 bases fit TRBD2. The J segment lost 5 bases and the V segment lost 6 bases, leaving 12 bases of the junction unmatched. This CDR3 has 19 residues. Germline V gene lookup returns CDR1 LGHDT and CDR2 YNNKEL (reference sequence). CDR3 region: CASRPTGTSGRVSTGELFF. CDR3 bases: TGTGCCAGCAGACCGACCGGGACTAGCGGGAGGGTTTCGACCGGGGAGCTGTTTTTT.

This chain links TRBV2 with TRBJ1-1; D is unresolved. Trimming left V 7 bases short and J 1 base short, with 16 bases between. The CDR3 has 15 residues. Germline assignment: CDR1 SNHLY and CDR2 FYNNEI. CDR3 in DNA: TGTGCCAGCATAGATCTCCTACAAACGAACACTGAAGCTTTCTTT. It yields the protein CASIDLLQTNTEAFF.

The V and J genes are TRBV5-1 and TRBJ2-1, with 7 bases that match TRBD2. Per the germline V gene, CDR1 is SGHRS and CDR2 is YFSETQ. This CDR3 is built from 12 residues. The V and J ends lost 4 bases and 8 bases, in that order; junction bases with no gene match: 3. As DNA, the CDR3 is TGCGCCAGCAGCGGGGGGGTACATGAGCAGTTCTTC. This translates into CASSGGVHEQFF.

CDR3 nucleotide sequence: TGCGCCAGCAGCTTGGCCAAATTTGGGGGACTCACAGATACGCAGTATTTT. It specifies CASSLAKFGGLTDTQYF. The V and J genes are TRBV5-1 and TRBJ2-3; possibly TRBD2 for D (6 bases). Germline V lookup: CDR1 SGHRS, CDR2 YFSETQ. This CDR3 region has 17 residues. V was trimmed by 0 bases and J by 2 bases, leaving 16 bases between them.

In DNA form, the CDR3 reads TGTGCCAGCAGCCCCATGGGCGGGACAGTGGGTTCCTATGGCTACACCTTC. It encodes CASSPMGGTVGSYGYTF. This chain joins TRBV3-1 and TRBJ1-2; 7 bases are a match to TRBD1. The V segment lost 4 bases and the J segment 4 bases; nucleotides outside the gene matches: 15. Germline V lookup: CDR1 LGHDT, CDR2 YNNKEL (reference sequence). This CDR3 has 17 amino acids. Complete variable domain (other parts from reference TRBV3-1 and TRBJ1-2): DTAVSQTPKYLVTQMGNDKSIKCEQNLGHDTMYWYKQDSKKFLKIMFSYNNKELIINETVPNRFSPKSPDKAHLNLHINSLELGDSAVYFCASSPMGGTVGSYGYTFGSGTRLTVV.

This chain uses TRBV12-3 or TRBV12-4 with TRBJ1-4; no definite D call. This CDR3 region has 12 residues. V lost 6 bases and J lost 8, with 10 bases in between. CDR3: CASSSGGEKLFF. CDR3 DNA: TGTGCCAGCAGCAGCGGTGGCGAAAAACTGTTTTTT.

The J gene is TRBJ2-1, the V gene TRBV13; D call uncertain. Looked up from germline, CDR1 is PRHDT and CDR2 is FYEKMQ (reference sequence). With 0 bases removed from V and 6 bases from J, the gap between germline ends came to 6 bases. This CDR3 spans 13 amino acids. CDR3 sequence (DNA): TGTGCCAGCAGCTTAGGGGTCACCAATGAGCAGTTCTTC. Its protein is CASSLGVTNEQFF.

The gene calls are TRBV9 and TRBJ2-1; D remains ambiguous. From germline, CDR1 is SGDLS and CDR2 YYNGEE. Trimming pared 3 bases from V and 2 bases from J, leaving 18 bases between. This CDR3 has 17 amino acids. Here the CDR3 reads CASSDLATPCTYNEQFF. CDR3 nucleotide sequence: TGTGCCAGCAGCGATCTCGCAACCCCGTGCACCTACAATGAGCAGTTCTTC.

The rearrangement joins TRBV28 to TRBJ2-7; D perhaps matches TRBD1 (5 bases). The V and J ends lost 7 bases and 2 bases respectively, with 9 bases between them. Germline V gene lookup returns CDR1 MDHEN and CDR2 SYDVKM. There are 12 residues in the CDR3. CDR3 DNA sequence: TGTGCCAGCAACAGGAATACCTACGAGCAGTACTTC. Its protein is CASNRNTYEQYF.

This sequence joins TRBV5-1 and TRBJ1-2; D uncertain. The CDR3 totals 13 residues. The germline CDR1 and CDR2 sequences are SGHRS and YFSETQ. V was trimmed by 0 bases and J by 8 bases, leaving 11 bases between them. The CDR3 loop reads CASSLGPDRGYTF. For the CDR3, the DNA is TGCGCCAGCAGCTTGGGTCCAGATCGAGGCTACACCTTC.

This clonotype has a handful of counts. This chain joins TRBV28 and TRBJ2-4; D possibly corresponds to TRBD1 (6 bases). Germline V gene lookup returns CDR1 MDHEN and CDR2 SYDVKM. Trimming left V 10 bases short and J 0 bases short, with 13 bases between. The CDR3 runs to 14 residues. The CDR3 protein is CATQGDLAKNIQYF. The CDR3 DNA is TGTGCCACACAGGGTGATCTAGCCAAAAACATTCAGTACTTC.

The chain employs TRBV12-3 or TRBV12-4 and TRBJ2-5; D is ambiguous. Trimming pared 3 bases from V and 4 bases from J, leaving 9 bases between. This CDR3 spans 13 amino acids. The CDR3 region is CASSFAQLETQYF. In nucleotides, the CDR3 is TGTGCCAGCAGTTTCGCTCAGTTAGAGACCCAGTACTTC.

The gene calls are TRBV7-2 and TRBJ2-3; TRBD1 matches at 9 bases. The length of the CDR3 is 15 residues. Germline CDR1 SGHTA, CDR2 FQGNSA. The J segment lost 6 bases and the V segment lost 5 bases, leaving 9 bases of the junction unmatched. Here the CDR3 DNA reads TGTGCCAGCAGCCACCGAGACAGGGGGAGGGATACGCAGTATTTT. Translation: CASSHRDRGRDTQYF. The complete variable domain, with remaining parts taken from reference TRBV7-2 and TRBJ2-3, reads GAGVSQSPSNKVTEKGKDVELRCDPISGHTALYWYRQSLGQGLEFLIYFQGNSAPDKSGLPSDRFSAERTGGSVSTLTIQRTQQEDSAVYLCASSHRDRGRDTQYFGPGTRLTVL.